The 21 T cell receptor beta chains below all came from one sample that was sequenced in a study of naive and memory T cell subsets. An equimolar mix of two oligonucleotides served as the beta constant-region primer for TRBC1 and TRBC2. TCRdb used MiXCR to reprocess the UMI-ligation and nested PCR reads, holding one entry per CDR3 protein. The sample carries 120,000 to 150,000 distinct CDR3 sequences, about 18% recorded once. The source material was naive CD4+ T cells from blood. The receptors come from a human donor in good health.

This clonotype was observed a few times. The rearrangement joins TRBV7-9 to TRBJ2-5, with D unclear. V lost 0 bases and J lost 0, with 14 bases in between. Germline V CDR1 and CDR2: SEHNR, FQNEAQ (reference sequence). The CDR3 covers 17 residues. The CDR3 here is CASSLAPTRRYQETQYF. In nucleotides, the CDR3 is TGTGCCAGCAGCTTAGCTCCAACAAGAAGGTACCAAGAGACCCAGTACTTC.

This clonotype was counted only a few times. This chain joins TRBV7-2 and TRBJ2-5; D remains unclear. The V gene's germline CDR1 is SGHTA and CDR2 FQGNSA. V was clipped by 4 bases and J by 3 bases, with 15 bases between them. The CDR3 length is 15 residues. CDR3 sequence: CASSSPGLPEETQYF. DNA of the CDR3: TGTGCCAGCAGCTCCCCGGGTCTGCCCGAAGAGACCCAGTACTTC.

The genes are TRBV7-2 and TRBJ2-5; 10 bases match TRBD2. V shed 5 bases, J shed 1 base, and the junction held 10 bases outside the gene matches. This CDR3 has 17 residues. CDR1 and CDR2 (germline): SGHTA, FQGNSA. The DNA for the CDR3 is TGTGCCAGCAGCCTCTCCCTAGCGGGAGCGGGCCAAGAGACCCAGTACTTC. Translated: CASSLSLAGAGQETQYF.

The CDR3 nucleotides are TGTGCCAGCAGCTTAACTGGGGGTTACAATGAGCAGTTCTTC. This encodes CASSLTGGYNEQFF. V and J are TRBV7-3 and TRBJ2-1; D may match TRBD1 or TRBD2 (5 bases each). The length of the CDR3 is 14 residues. V was trimmed by 0 bases and J by 4 bases, leaving 7 bases between them. Germline values: CDR1 SGHTA, CDR2 FQGTGA.

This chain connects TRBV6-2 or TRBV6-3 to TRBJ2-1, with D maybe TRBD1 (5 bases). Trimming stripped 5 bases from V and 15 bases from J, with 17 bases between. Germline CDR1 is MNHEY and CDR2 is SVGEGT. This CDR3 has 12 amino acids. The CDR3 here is CASSQNRPSRFF. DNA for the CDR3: TGTGCCAGCAGTCAAAACAGGCCGAGTCGGTTCTTC.

DNA for the CDR3: TGTGCCAGCTCACCACCGGCGGGACTAGGAAGCACAGATACGCAGTATTTT. As protein: CASSPPAGLGSTDTQYF. The chain employs TRBV18 and TRBJ2-3, with 8 bases matching TRBD2. Germline V gene data show CDR1 as KGHSH and CDR2 as LQKENI. The CDR3 contains 17 residues. The junction had 5 bases not matched to a gene; V was cut back by 0 bases and J by 0 bases.

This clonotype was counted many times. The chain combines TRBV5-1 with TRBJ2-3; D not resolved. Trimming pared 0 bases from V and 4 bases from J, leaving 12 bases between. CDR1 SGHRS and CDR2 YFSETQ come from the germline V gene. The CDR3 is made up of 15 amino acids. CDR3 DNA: TGCGCCAGCAGCTTGGGGTGGCCCCCCGCAGATACGCAGTATTTT. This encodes CASSLGWPPADTQYF. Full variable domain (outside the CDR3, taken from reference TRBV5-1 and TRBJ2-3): KAGVTQTPRYLIKTRGQQVTLSCSPISGHRSVSWYQQTPGQGLQFLFEYFSETQRNKGNFPGRFSGRQFSNSRSEMNVSTLELGDSALYLCASSLGWPPADTQYFGPGTRLTVL.

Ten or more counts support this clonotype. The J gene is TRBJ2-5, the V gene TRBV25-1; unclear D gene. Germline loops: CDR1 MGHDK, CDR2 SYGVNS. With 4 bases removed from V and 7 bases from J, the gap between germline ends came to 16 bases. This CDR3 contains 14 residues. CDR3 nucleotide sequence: TGTGCCAGCAGTGTACCAGGAGAGAGTGGGACCCAGTACTTC. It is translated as CASSVPGESGTQYF.

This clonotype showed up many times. As DNA, the CDR3 is TGCGCCAGCAGCACTCAAGGGGGCGCTTATAACACCGGGGAGCTGTTTTTT. Protein: CASSTQGGAYNTGELFF. The chain employs TRBV4-1 and TRBJ2-2, with 7 bases that match TRBD1. CDR3 length: 17 amino acids. The V segment lost 5 bases and the J segment 2 bases; nucleotides outside the gene matches: 11. From germline, CDR1 is MGHRA and CDR2 YSYEKL.

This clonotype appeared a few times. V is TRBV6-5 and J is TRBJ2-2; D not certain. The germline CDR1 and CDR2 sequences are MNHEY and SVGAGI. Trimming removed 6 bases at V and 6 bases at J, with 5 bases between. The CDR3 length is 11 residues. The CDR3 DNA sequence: TGTGCCAGCAGCAAAGCCGGGGAGCTGTTTTTT. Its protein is CASSKAGELFF.

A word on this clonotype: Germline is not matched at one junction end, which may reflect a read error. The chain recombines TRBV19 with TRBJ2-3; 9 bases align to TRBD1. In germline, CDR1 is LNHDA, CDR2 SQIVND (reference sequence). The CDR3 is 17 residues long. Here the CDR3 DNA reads TGTGCCAGTAGTCTAGACGGCGGGACAGGGATCTCAGATACGCAGTATTTT. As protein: CASSLDGGTGISDTQYF.

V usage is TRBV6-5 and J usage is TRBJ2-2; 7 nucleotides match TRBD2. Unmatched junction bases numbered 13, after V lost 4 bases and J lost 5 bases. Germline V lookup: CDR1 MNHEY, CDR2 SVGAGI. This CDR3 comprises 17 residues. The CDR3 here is CASSFWRAGIRTGELFF. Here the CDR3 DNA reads TGTGCCAGCAGTTTTTGGCGAGCGGGGATTCGTACCGGGGAGCTGTTTTTT.

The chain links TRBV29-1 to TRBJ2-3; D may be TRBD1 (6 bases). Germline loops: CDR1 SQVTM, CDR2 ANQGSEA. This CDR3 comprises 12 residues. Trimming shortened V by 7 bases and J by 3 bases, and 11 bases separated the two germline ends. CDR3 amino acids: CSAHRETDTQYF. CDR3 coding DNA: TGCAGCGCACACAGGGAGACAGATACGCAGTATTTT.

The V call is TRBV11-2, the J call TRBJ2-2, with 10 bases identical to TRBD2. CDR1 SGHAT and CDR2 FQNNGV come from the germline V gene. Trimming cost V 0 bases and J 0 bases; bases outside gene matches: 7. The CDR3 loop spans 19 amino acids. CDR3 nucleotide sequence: TGTGCCAGCAGCTTAGATCGCCTAGCGGGAGTTGCGAACACCGGGGAGCTGTTTTTT. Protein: CASSLDRLAGVANTGELFF.

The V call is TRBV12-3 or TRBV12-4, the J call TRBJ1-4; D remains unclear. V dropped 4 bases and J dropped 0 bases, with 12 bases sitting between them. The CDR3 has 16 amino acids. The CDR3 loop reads CASSSAVLTTNEKLFF. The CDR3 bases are TGTGCCAGCAGTTCGGCGGTTCTGACAACTAATGAAAAACTGTTTTTT.

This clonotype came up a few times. The chain's CDR3 is CASSLQGIDGYTF. The CDR3 DNA reads TGTGCCAGCAGCTTACAGGGGATAGATGGCTACACCTTC. The rearrangement uses TRBV5-6 and TRBJ1-2, with TRBD1 matching 7 bases. Losses at the gene ends were 2 bases for V and 6 bases for J; bases not matched to a gene: 4. The V gene's germline CDR1 is SGHDT and CDR2 YYEEEE. The CDR3 is made up of 13 amino acids.

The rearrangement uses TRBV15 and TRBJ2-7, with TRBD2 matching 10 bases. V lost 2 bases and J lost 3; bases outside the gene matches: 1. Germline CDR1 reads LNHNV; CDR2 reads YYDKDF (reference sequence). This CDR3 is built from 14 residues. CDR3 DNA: TGTGCCACCAGCAGAACTAGCGGGGTCTACGAGCAGTACTTC. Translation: CATSRTSGVYEQYF.

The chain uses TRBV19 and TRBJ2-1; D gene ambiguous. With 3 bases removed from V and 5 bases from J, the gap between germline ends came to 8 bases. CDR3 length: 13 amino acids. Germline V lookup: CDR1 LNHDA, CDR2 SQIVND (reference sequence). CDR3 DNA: TGTGCCAGTAGTATGTCCAGAAACAATGAGCAGTTCTTC. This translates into CASSMSRNNEQFF.

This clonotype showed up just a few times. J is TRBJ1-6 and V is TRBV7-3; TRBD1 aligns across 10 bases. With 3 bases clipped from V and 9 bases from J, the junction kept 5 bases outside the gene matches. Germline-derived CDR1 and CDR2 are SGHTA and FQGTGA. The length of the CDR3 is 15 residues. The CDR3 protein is CASSLTTGGSSPLHF. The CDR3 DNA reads TGTGCCAGCAGCTTGACGACAGGGGGCAGTTCACCCCTCCACTTT.

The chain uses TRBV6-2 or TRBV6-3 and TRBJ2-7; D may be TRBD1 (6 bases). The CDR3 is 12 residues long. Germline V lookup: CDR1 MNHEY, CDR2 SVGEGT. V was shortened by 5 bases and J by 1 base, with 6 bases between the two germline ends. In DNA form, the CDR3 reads TGTGCCAGCAGTGGACAGTCCTACGAGCAGTACTTC. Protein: CASSGQSYEQYF.

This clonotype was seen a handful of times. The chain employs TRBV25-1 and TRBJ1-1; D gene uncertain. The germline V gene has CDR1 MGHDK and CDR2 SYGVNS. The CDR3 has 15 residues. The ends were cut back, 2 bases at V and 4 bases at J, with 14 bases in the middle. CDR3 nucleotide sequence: TGTGCCAGCAGTGAACAGTCGGCTCTTTTCACTGAAGCTTTCTTT. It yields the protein CASSEQSALFTEAFF.